Many counts were recorded for the clone carrying this TCR beta chain. Its antigen is undetermined. This sample is drawn from a study of molecular identifiers for immune sequencing clone quantification. This CDR3 is built from 16 residues. Trimming pared 0 bases from V and 2 bases from J, leaving 13 bases between. CDR1 is MNHEY and CDR2 is SVGAGI in the germline V gene. The authors built bulk TCR libraries by previously described methods with listed TCR primers. TCRdb called the PCR reads again in MiXCR, with one record for every CDR3 protein. The table has some 93,000 distinct CDR3 sequences, 21% seen once; the top ten hold more than 0.85%. The naive CD8 libraries originated from between roughly 20,000 and 1,100,000 sorted cells and drew on 10%, 30% or 50% RNA. Naive CD8 T cells were sorted as CD8+CD4-CCR7+CD45RA+. Study results and limitations: Over 99% of effector molecules, yet under 1% of naive-cell molecules, were held by clones above 20 RNA copies.

The rearrangement joins TRBV6-5 to TRBJ2-5; no definite D call. Sequencing was done on a sample of naive CD8+ T cells from blood, with Jurkat cell RNA spiked in. Subset meaning: FACS-sorted CD8+CD4-CCR7+CD45RA+ naive T cells. The clonotype was recovered from a human donor in good health. Some libraries in this study had Jurkat cell RNA spiked in. CDR3 DNA sequence: TGTGCCAGCAGTTACTCCCGAATAATAGAGCAAGAGACCCAGTACTTC. Its protein product is CASSYSRIIEQETQYF.